This entry lists 19 T cell receptor beta chains sequenced from one sample in a study of blood T cell repertoires in COVID-19. The table came from immunoSEQ multiplex PCR; TCRdb's copy has only in-frame clones and leaves some out. The sample consists of some 270,000 clones, 85% to 90% of them appearing once. The sequenced sample consisted of peripheral blood. These receptors were collected from a man aged 25 to 40 with acute or convalescent COVID-19.

V usage is TRBV18 and J usage is TRBJ2-7, with a weak D call TRBD1 (6 bases). The CDR3 is 13 amino acids. Per germline, CDR1 KGHSH and CDR2 LQKENI. The V end lost 10 bases, the J end lost 6 bases, and 19 bases lay between the germline ends. CDR3 DNA: TGTGCCACCACTCAGGGGATATTCTCCGAGCAGTACTTC. Translated, it gives CATTQGIFSEQYF.

This chain connects TRBV3-1 (or the pseudogene TRBV3-2) to TRBJ1-2, with a possible D match to TRBD1 (6 bases). This CDR3 contains 15 residues. Looked up from germline, CDR1 is LGHDT and CDR2 is YNNKEL (reference sequence). Trimming cost V 5 bases and J 3 bases, with 16 bases left between them. As DNA, the CDR3 is TGTGCCAGCAGCTCTAGACAGGACCACTACTATGGCTACACCTTC. Protein product: CASSSRQDHYYGYTF.

The chain links TRBV28 to TRBJ1-4, with a weak D call TRBD1 (5 bases). The CDR3 is made up of 13 amino acids. V was trimmed by 7 bases and J by 5 bases, leaving 11 bases between them. Germline V lookup: CDR1 MDHEN, CDR2 SYDVKM. CDR3 bases: TGTGCCAGCAACAGGATGTTAAATGAAAAACTGTTTTTT. Residues: CASNRMLNEKLFF.

V gene TRBV7-9 combines with J gene TRBJ1-1; 9 bases agree with TRBD1. Per germline, CDR1 SEHNR and CDR2 FQNEAQ (reference sequence). The V and J ends lost 4 bases and 1 base, in that order; junction bases with no gene match: 4. CDR3 length: 15 residues. CDR3 nucleotides: TGTGCCAGCAGCTCTACAGGGGGCTCGAACACTGAAGCTTTCTTT. Protein: CASSSTGGSNTEAFF.

The rearrangement uses TRBV5-1 and TRBJ2-3; 8 bases are a match to TRBD2. CDR3 size: 15 residues. With V trimmed by 0 bases and J by 4 bases, 4 bases remained unmatched. CDR1 SGHRS and CDR2 YFSETQ come from the germline V gene. The CDR3 loop reads CASSLGGGPADTQYF. The CDR3 region has the DNA TGCGCCAGCAGCTTGGGCGGGGGGCCCGCAGATACGCAGTATTTT. Full variable domain (missing parts from reference TRBV5-1 and TRBJ2-3): KAGVTQTPRYLIKTRGQQVTLSCSPISGHRSVSWYQQTPGQGLQFLFEYFSETQRNKGNFPGRFSGRQFSNSRSEMNVSTLELGDSALYLCASSLGGGPADTQYFGPGTRLTVL.

The genes are TRBV3-1 (or the pseudogene TRBV3-2) and TRBJ2-5; TRBD2 matches at 8 bases. J lost 4 bases, V lost 4 bases, and 11 bases had no gene match. Per the germline V gene, CDR1 is LGHDT and CDR2 is YNNKEL (reference sequence). There are 16 residues in the CDR3. CDR3 loop: CASSRLSGTSLETQYF. As DNA, the CDR3 is TGTGCCAGCAGCCGTCTCTCCGGGACTAGTCTAGAGACCCAGTACTTC.

The count of this clone is one. The chain employs TRBV4-2 and TRBJ1-6, with unresolved D. Germline V gives CDR1 LGHNA, CDR2 YNFKEQ. This CDR3 region has 14 residues. Trimming removed 0 bases at V and 8 bases at J, with 8 bases between. The CDR3 nucleotides read TGTGCCAGCAGCCAAGATCGGAGGGATTCACCCCTCCACTTT. As protein: CASSQDRRDSPLHF.

This sequence joins TRBV9 and TRBJ2-5, with D maybe TRBD2 (7 bases). V gave up 1 base and J gave up 6 bases, with 13 bases separating them. CDR1 and CDR2 from the germline V gene are SGDLS and YYNGEE. The CDR3 is 14 amino acids. The CDR3, as DNA: TGTGCCAGCAGCGTAACCGGGGGGCAAAAGACCCAGTACTTC. Residues: CASSVTGGQKTQYF.

V is TRBV6-6 and J is TRBJ1-3; D is uncertain. Trimming cost V 6 bases and J 0 bases, with 6 bases left between them. In germline, CDR1 is MNHNY, CDR2 SVGAGI (reference sequence). The CDR3 is made up of 13 amino acids. DNA of the CDR3: TGTGCCAGCAGAGACTCCTCTGGAAACACCATATATTTT. Translation gives CASRDSSGNTIYF.

The chain is built from TRBV28 and TRBJ2-1; the match to TRBD1 covers 10 bases. The V segment lost 5 bases and the J segment 4 bases; nucleotides outside the gene matches: 11. The CDR3 covers 17 residues. The germline V gene has CDR1 MDHEN and CDR2 SYDVKM. CDR3 in amino acids: CASSLGGGQGFYNEQFF. CDR3 nucleotide sequence: TGTGCCAGCAGTCTTGGGGGGGGACAGGGGTTTTACAATGAGCAGTTCTTC.

This sequence joins TRBV30 and TRBJ2-7; the match to TRBD2 covers 9 bases. The V gene end was trimmed by 2 bases and the J gene end by 6 bases; junction bases not matched to a gene: 5. CDR3 size: 13 residues. Germline CDR1 GTSNPN, CDR2 SVGIG (reference sequence). CDR3 region: CAWSNSGRGEQYF. The CDR3 nucleotides read TGTGCCTGGAGTAATAGCGGGAGAGGCGAGCAGTACTTC.

The CDR3 bases are TGTGCCAGCAGCCCTAACAGGGTCTTAAACGAGCAGTACTTC. Translation gives CASSPNRVLNEQYF. The rearrangement links TRBV2 to TRBJ2-7, with TRBD1 as a possible D gene (6 bases). The V end was cut by 6 bases, the J end by 5 bases, with 17 bases between. The germline V gene has CDR1 SNHLY and CDR2 FYNNEI. The CDR3 loop spans 14 amino acids.

J is TRBJ1-1 and V is TRBV5-1; perhaps TRBD1 as D (6 bases). V was clipped by 0 bases and J by 0 bases, with 21 bases between them. From germline, CDR1 is SGHRS and CDR2 YFSETQ. The CDR3 sequence is 19 residues long. The CDR3 is CASSLAGGATMTMNTEAFF. In DNA form, the CDR3 reads TGCGCCAGCAGCTTGGCCGGGGGGGCGACGATGACCATGAACACTGAAGCTTTCTTT.

This sequence joins TRBV30 and TRBJ2-3; D not certain. CDR1 and CDR2 (germline): GTSNPN, SVGIG (reference sequence). Between the trimmed V and J ends, which lost 8 bases and 0 bases, there was a span of 18 bases. CDR3 size: 15 residues. CDR3 amino acids: CAHQGGGLSTDTQYF. CDR3 nucleotides: TGTGCCCACCAAGGTGGCGGTCTGAGCACAGATACGCAGTATTTT.

This chain joins TRBV3-1 (or the pseudogene TRBV3-2) and TRBJ1-3; 7 bases align to TRBD1. V lost 0 bases and J lost 4; bases outside the gene matches: 6. This CDR3 is built from 16 residues. CDR1 is LGHDT and CDR2 is YNNKEL in the germline V gene (reference sequence). CDR3 in DNA: TGTGCCAGCAGCCAAGAAAGGGGACAGTGGGGAAACACCATATATTTT. It codes for CASSQERGQWGNTIYF.

The rearrangement links TRBV30 to TRBJ1-3; 10 nucleotides agree with TRBD1. The CDR3 length is 15 residues. V dropped 5 bases and J dropped 3; count of bases not matched to a gene: 7. Per the germline V gene, CDR1 is GTSNPN and CDR2 is SVGIG (reference sequence). The DNA for the CDR3 is TGTGCCTGGGGAACCGGGACAGGGGTTGGAAACACCATATATTTT. Amino acids: CAWGTGTGVGNTIYF.

The CDR3 region is CASSRTSGTAEQYF. In nucleotides, the CDR3 is TGTGCCAGCAGCCGGACTAGCGGGACCGCCGAGCAGTACTTC. The V gene is TRBV3-1 (or the pseudogene TRBV3-2), the J gene TRBJ2-7; 12 nucleotides match TRBD2. V shed 4 bases and J 6 bases; nucleotides not matched to a gene: 4. The CDR3 contains 14 residues. Germline V lookup: CDR1 LGHDT, CDR2 YNNKEL (reference sequence).

The chain has TRBV28 and TRBJ1-5, with unresolved D. Germline V CDR1 and CDR2: MDHEN, SYDVKM. V dropped 5 bases and J dropped 1 base, with 9 bases sitting between them. The CDR3 covers 14 residues. The CDR3, as DNA: TGTGCCAGCAGTGAGGGTTTCAGCAATCAGCCCCAGCATTTT. It yields the protein CASSEGFSNQPQHF. The complete variable domain, with remaining parts taken from reference TRBV28 and TRBJ1-5, reads DVKVTQSSRYLVKRTGEKVFLECVQDMDHENMFWYRQDPGLGLRLIYFSYDVKMKEKGDIPEGYSVSREKKERFSLILESASTNQTSMYLCASSEGFSNQPQHFGDGTRLSIL.

J is TRBJ1-5 and V is TRBV6-5; the D is unclear. V was clipped by 0 bases and J by 0 bases, with 6 bases between them. This CDR3 is 15 amino acids long. Germline CDR1 MNHEY, CDR2 SVGAGI. CDR3 bases: TGTGCCAGCAGTTACTCGAGTTTTAGCAATCAGCCCCAGCATTTT. Encoded protein: CASSYSSFSNQPQHF.